The 25 T cell receptor beta chains below all came from one sample that was sequenced in a study of blood T cell repertoires in COVID-19. The table came from immunoSEQ multiplex PCR; TCRdb's copy has only in-frame clones and leaves some out. The data contain about 240,000 clones, roughly 90% of them singletons. Material for sequencing was peripheral blood. Receptors were obtained from a man between 60 and 75 years old who had recovered from COVID-19.

V is TRBV3-1 (or the pseudogene TRBV3-2) and J is TRBJ1-5, with D uncertain. V was cut by 5 bases and J by 3 bases, with 8 bases left in between. Germline CDR1 and CDR2: LGHDT and YNNKEL (reference sequence). The CDR3 runs 13 residues. The CDR3 protein is CASSGHPNQPQHF. In DNA form, the CDR3 reads TGTGCCAGCAGCGGCCATCCCAATCAGCCCCAGCATTTT.

The chain links TRBV6-5 to TRBJ1-1; TRBD1 is a possible D gene (6 bases). From germline, CDR1 is MNHEY and CDR2 SVGAGI. Trimming shortened V by 0 bases and J by 0 bases, and 11 bases separated the two germline ends. The CDR3 totals 16 residues. The CDR3 region is CASSYSFGTLNTEAFF. The CDR3 region has the DNA TGTGCCAGCAGTTACTCGTTTGGGACATTGAACACTGAAGCTTTCTTT.

This chain connects TRBV9 to TRBJ2-3, with 7 positions matching TRBD2. The V gene's germline CDR1 is SGDLS and CDR2 YYNGEE. This CDR3 has 17 residues. The V gene end was trimmed by 4 bases and the J gene end by 3 bases; junction bases not matched to a gene: 14. The CDR3 sequence: CASSLGGRGGWTDTQYF. For the CDR3, the DNA is TGTGCCAGCAGCCTCGGAGGGAGGGGTGGGTGGACAGATACGCAGTATTTT.

The V gene is TRBV19, the J gene TRBJ2-2; possibly TRBD2 for D (6 bases). The germline gives CDR1 LNHDA, CDR2 SQIVND (reference sequence). The CDR3 loop spans 16 amino acids. V gave up 6 bases and J gave up 5 bases, with 19 bases separating them. CDR3 amino acids: CASSPPYSGRTGELFF. The CDR3 DNA is TGTGCCAGTAGCCCTCCTTATTCAGGGAGGACCGGGGAGCTGTTTTTT.

V and J are TRBV5-1 and TRBJ1-1; 9 nucleotides align to TRBD1. Looked up from germline, CDR1 is SGHRS and CDR2 is YFSETQ. The CDR3 has 18 amino acids. V shed 0 bases, J shed 0 bases, and the junction held 9 bases outside the gene matches. Written as DNA, the CDR3 is TGCGCCAGCAGCTTGGCCTGGGGACAGGGAAGGCTGAACACTGAAGCTTTCTTT. This codes for CASSLAWGQGRLNTEAFF.

This chain joins TRBV7-6 and TRBJ2-5; D is ambiguous. This CDR3 comprises 17 residues. Germline-derived CDR1 and CDR2 are SGHVS and FNYEAQ. Trimming cost V 3 bases and J 2 bases, with 19 bases left between them. The CDR3 here is CASSFPNPGGGQETQYF. The CDR3 DNA reads TGTGCCAGCAGCTTTCCAAATCCGGGTGGCGGACAAGAGACCCAGTACTTC.

This clone was picked up a small number of times. The chain combines TRBV7-8 with TRBJ2-1, with 7 bases fitting TRBD1. The CDR3 extends over 17 amino acids. CDR1 and CDR2 (germline): SGHVS, FQNEAQ. J lost 4 bases, V lost 4 bases, and 13 bases had no gene match. CDR3 bases: TGTGCCAGCAGCTATAGTAGATTGGACAGGAGGTACAATGAGCAGTTCTTC. Its translation is CASSYSRLDRRYNEQFF.

The rearrangement links TRBV24-1 to TRBJ2-2, with TRBD1 matching over 8 bases. CDR1 and CDR2 from the germline V gene are KGHDR and SFDVKD. The CDR3 is made up of 15 amino acids. The ends lost 6 bases at V and 6 bases at J; junction bases unmatched: 8. DNA for the CDR3: TGTGCCACCAGTCAAGGACAGGGTCGAGCCGGGGAGCTGTTTTTT. Its translation is CATSQGQGRAGELFF.

This chain uses TRBV20-1 with TRBJ1-5, with D maybe TRBD1 (5 bases). The V end was cut by 5 bases, the J end by 7 bases, with 15 bases between. Germline V gene lookup returns CDR1 DFQATT and CDR2 SNEGSKA (reference sequence). The CDR3 spans 13 residues. CDR3 DNA sequence: TGCAGTGCTGGTGACCCTGGGGGGCAGCCCCAGCATTTT. Amino acid sequence: CSAGDPGGQPQHF.

The CDR3 spells CAISESAGTGPNYGYTF. The CDR3 coding sequence is TGTGCCATCAGTGAGTCTGCCGGGACAGGACCTAACTATGGCTACACCTTC. V is TRBV10-3 and J is TRBJ1-2, with TRBD1 matching 8 bases. V gave up 0 bases and J gave up 0 bases; unmatched junction bases: 6. The CDR3 covers 17 residues. Germline assignment: CDR1 ENHRY and CDR2 SYGVKD.

The J gene is TRBJ1-5, the V gene TRBV19, with 10 bases aligning to TRBD1. CDR3 length: 15 amino acids. Germline loops: CDR1 LNHDA, CDR2 SQIVND (reference sequence). The ends lost 3 bases at V and 7 bases at J; junction bases unmatched: 6. The CDR3 is CASSILTGGRQPQHF. DNA of the CDR3: TGTGCCAGTAGTATTCTGACAGGGGGCCGGCAGCCCCAGCATTTT.

The V gene is TRBV30, the J gene TRBJ1-5; D not certain. CDR3 length: 14 amino acids. The germline gives CDR1 GTSNPN, CDR2 SVGIG (reference sequence). V shed 3 bases and J shed 3 bases, with 12 bases lying between them. The CDR3 DNA is TGTGCCTGGAGCCCCGCAGGCCTCAATCAGCCCCAGCATTTT. It codes for CAWSPAGLNQPQHF.

The chain employs TRBV24-1 and TRBJ1-4; 10 bases map to TRBD1. Germline-derived CDR1 and CDR2 are KGHDR and SFDVKD. This CDR3 contains 14 residues. With V trimmed by 4 bases and J by 6 bases, 1 base remained unmatched. For the CDR3, the DNA is TGTGCCACCAGTGACGGACAGGGGGATGAAAAACTGTTTTTT. Translated, it gives CATSDGQGDEKLFF.

The chain couples TRBV6-6 to TRBJ1-5, with D possibly matching TRBD1 (6 bases). Germline CDR1 is MNHNY and CDR2 is SVGAGI (reference sequence). Between the trimmed V and J ends, which lost 8 bases and 7 bases, there was a span of 12 bases. This CDR3 is built from 12 residues. CDR3 DNA sequence: TGTGCCAGCCGGGGGGCTATGCAGCCCCAGCATTTT. Amino acid sequence: CASRGAMQPQHF.

The V call is TRBV19, the J call TRBJ2-3; 9 bases agree with TRBD1. The CDR3 totals 17 residues. V shed 6 bases, J shed 1 base, and the junction held 11 bases outside the gene matches. From germline, CDR1 is LNHDA and CDR2 SQIVND (reference sequence). The CDR3, as DNA: TGTGCCAGTAGCGCGGGGACAGGGACGGTTGGCACAGATACGCAGTATTTT. Protein sequence: CASSAGTGTVGTDTQYF. Filled out from reference TRBV19 and TRBJ2-3, the complete variable domain reads DGGITQSPKYLFRKEGQNVTLSCEQNLNHDAMYWYRQDPGQGLRLIYYSQIVNDFQKGDIAEGYSVSREKKESFPLTVTSAQKNPTAFYLCASSAGTGTVGTDTQYFGPGTRLTVL.

The chain couples TRBV6-5 to TRBJ1-4, with D perhaps TRBD1 (5 bases). Per the germline V gene, CDR1 is MNHEY and CDR2 is SVGAGI. The V end was cut by 6 bases, the J end by 5 bases, with 16 bases between. The CDR3 has 15 residues. DNA of the CDR3: TGTGCCAGCAGCCGGACGGGGGTCCTAAATGAAAAACTGTTTTTT. This gives the protein CASSRTGVLNEKLFF.

This chain connects TRBV6-2 or TRBV6-3 to TRBJ1-5; D remains unclear. CDR3 length: 16 residues. V lost 3 bases and J 1 base, leaving 13 bases between the germline ends. Germline loops: CDR1 MNHEY, CDR2 SVGEGT. The CDR3 loop reads CASSYGFRGSNQPQHF. The CDR3 bases are TGTGCCAGCAGTTATGGGTTCCGGGGAAGCAATCAGCCCCAGCATTTT.

The chain recombines TRBV5-8 with TRBJ1-2; D is ambiguous. Trimming took 0 bases from V and 3 from J, leaving 12 bases between them. This CDR3 is built from 15 residues. Germline assignment: CDR1 SGHTS and CDR2 YDEGEE. The CDR3 DNA reads as TGTGCCAGCAGCTTGGTCCCTGCCGAGGACTATGGCTACACCTTC. Protein product: CASSLVPAEDYGYTF.

This chain joins TRBV2 and TRBJ1-1, with D hard to call. Trimming shortened V by 6 bases and J by 6 bases, and 5 bases separated the two germline ends. The CDR3 contains 10 residues. From germline, CDR1 is SNHLY and CDR2 FYNNEI. CDR3 loop: CASRAAEAFF. CDR3 coding DNA: TGTGCCAGCAGGGCGGCTGAAGCTTTCTTT.

The rearrangement uses TRBV18 and TRBJ2-2, with a weak D call TRBD2 (6 bases). The V gene lost 0 bases and the J gene lost 2 bases, with 10 bases spanning the gap. Germline V gives CDR1 KGHSH, CDR2 LQKENI. The CDR3 runs 16 residues. The CDR3 spells CASSPPWRGNTGELFF. The DNA of the CDR3 is TGTGCCAGCTCACCACCGTGGCGGGGTAACACCGGGGAGCTGTTTTTT.

The chain combines TRBV11-2 with TRBJ2-7; D is perhaps TRBD1 (5 bases). The CDR3 runs to 16 residues. V lost 2 bases and J lost 7, with 21 bases in between. Germline values: CDR1 SGHAT, CDR2 FQNNGV. The CDR3 here is CASSLTAWGGSGEQYF. For the CDR3, the DNA is TGTGCCAGCAGCTTAACGGCCTGGGGCGGCTCTGGGGAGCAGTACTTC.

This sequence joins TRBV7-9 and TRBJ1-1; TRBD1 is a possible D gene (5 bases). Trimming shortened V by 1 base and J by 0 bases, and 9 bases separated the two germline ends. Germline assignment: CDR1 SEHNR and CDR2 FQNEAQ (reference sequence). CDR3 length equals 15 residues. The CDR3 DNA sequence: TGTGCCAGCAGCTTAGTTGACAGTTTGAACACTGAAGCTTTCTTT. Encoded protein: CASSLVDSLNTEAFF.

The rearrangement joins TRBV5-1 to TRBJ2-3, with D possibly TRBD2 on 5 matching bases. This CDR3 comprises 17 residues. Trimming pared 0 bases from V and 5 bases from J, leaving 19 bases between. Germline CDR1 and CDR2: SGHRS and YFSETQ. The CDR3 sequence: CASSLVGRASRVDTQYF. The CDR3 DNA sequence: TGCGCCAGCAGCTTGGTGGGCCGGGCTAGCCGGGTAGATACGCAGTATTTT.

The CDR3 protein is CASTRGGAVTQYF. The CDR3 DNA sequence: TGTGCCAGCACCCGCGGGGGGGCCGTGACCCAGTACTTC. V gene TRBV6-1 combines with J gene TRBJ2-5; 9 bases match TRBD2. Germline values: CDR1 MNHNS, CDR2 SASEGT. V was pared by 7 bases and J by 7 bases, with 7 bases of the junction left unmatched. There are 13 residues in the CDR3.

The rearrangement uses TRBV2 and TRBJ2-7; D call uncertain. The V and J ends lost 3 bases and 0 bases respectively, with 9 bases between them. This CDR3 is built from 14 residues. Germline CDR1 is SNHLY and CDR2 is FYNNEI. CDR3 region: CASSDDKISYEQYV. In DNA form, the CDR3 reads TGTGCCAGCAGTGATGACAAGATCTCCTACGAGCAGTACGTC.